This T cell receptor beta chain was observed in a study of Ad26.COV2.S vaccination and SARS-CoV-2 variants. Study background: Intramuscularly, Ad26.COV2.S was given either once or twice, 56 days apart. Study-wide results and limits: Higher spike-specific TCR breadth was found in vaccine recipients than in placebo recipients. Spike-specific responses of CD8+ and CD4+ T cells were reported to display substantial breadth after vaccination.

Sequenced by immunoSEQ multiplex PCR; TCRdb stores in-frame clones only, minus some. Among some 390,000 clones listed, more than 85% were seen once. CDR1 is SGHTA and CDR2 is FQGNSA in the germline V gene. The CDR3 has 15 amino acids. Trimming took 1 base from V and 0 from J, leaving 8 bases between them. Documented treatment: roughly 18 received Ad26.COV2.S at low or high dose, single or two shots; about 5 received placebo; per-sample allocation not given. Specimen acquisition occurred on day 63 following the initial vaccine or placebo injection. Vaccination used an Ad26 vector expressing Wuhan-strain SARS-CoV-2 spike. Comment on this clone: Its antigen is unidentified.

The sample was peripheral blood, taken in a trial of Ad26.COV2.S vaccine versus placebo. The receptor was isolated from a person aged 18-60 years who received the Ad26.COV2.S COVID-19 vaccine or a placebo. The chain carries TRBV7-2 and TRBJ2-3; a weak D match, TRBD2 (6 bases). CDR3 in amino acids: CASSLGRASTDTQYF. CDR3 coding DNA: TGTGCCAGCAGCTTAGGGAGGGCTAGCACAGATACGCAGTATTTT.